This entry features one T cell receptor beta chain sequence. The antigen it recognizes is unknown. There are no base qualities to consult, and no much larger clone falls within one base. Participants in the prospective study were aged roughly 18 to 100 years, lived in about two dozen United States geographic areas, and enrolled through a virtual design. In the prospective study, participants were assigned to cohorts based on the clinical history participants reported in a screening survey and a study questionnaire. ImmuneRACE Cohort 3 recovered participants were defined by two consecutive negative NP/OP PCR tests, healthcare professional clearance, or symptom resolution. Each participant in the prospective study had whole blood, serum and a nasopharyngeal or oropharyngeal swab collected by mobile phlebotomists. Participants in the prospective study had the option to provide additional blood draws and questionnaires over an approximately 2-month period. Before DNA extraction, blood samples from the prospective study were shipped at room temperature or frozen.

This record comes from a study of blood T cell repertoires in COVID-19 (dated by TCRdb to the early 2020s). Study-wide context: Collaborator samples came from the United States, Italy and Spain and covered acute and convalescent phases of COVID-19. The repertoires were released in a freely available public database meant as a resource for research on the immune response to SARS-CoV-2. Where HLA class I and class II types were available, the types were taken from metadata supplied by the sample provider, not from assay-based typing. Samples were obtained from the ongoing ImmuneRACE study (first 160 participants) and from over 1,000 subjects provided by 6 global collaborators. The material from the prospective study consisted of cDNA or gDNA derived from T cells, B-cell-depleted T cells, or PBMCs. Deeply sampled blood TCRbeta repertoires from subjects exposed to, actively infected with, or recovered from COVID-19 were included in the dataset. Nearly every sample came with metadata listing a de-identified subject ID, COVID-19 status, age in years and sex. General findings and caveats noted by the study authors: The amount of clinical and demographic metadata varied by source and participant and was provided uncurated.

The immunoSEQ Assay, a bias-controlled multiplex PCR, was used to amplify TCRbeta CDR3 regions from genomic DNA. Per the original workflow: Nucleated cell counts per sample were estimated from amplification of reference gene primers within the assay. Sequence reads were collapsed and filtered to measure the absolute abundance of every unique TCRbeta CDR3 rearrangement. For each sample, productive Simpson clonality was calculated by taking the square root of Simpson's diversity index across productive rearrangements. Imported from immuneACCESS, the table was reduced by TCRdb to in-frame sequences with V and J called. These copies leave out some clones; in studies compared against another copy, an unresolved V gene accounts for under half, and the cause of the remainder is not known. The V and J calls and the clone size are those of that table, but D and trimming were determined from the DNA. Within this sample are roughly 160,000 clones, with more than 70% of them counted one time only. The leading ten clones occupy around a sixth of the sample.

V is pruned by 8 bases and J by 2 bases, leaving 3 bases of the junction without a gene match. From its cysteine to its phenylalanine, the CDR3 spans 14 amino acids. Only the CDR3 DNA stays, 42 bases, in frame from base 1. Based on the germline V gene, the CDR1 and CDR2 sequences are MDHEN and SYDVKM. This clonotype originated in a man aged 55 to 70 who had recovered from COVID-19. Specimen: PBMCs or T cells enriched from blood (not recorded which). The chain employs TRBV28 and TRBJ2-1; TRBD2 fits 10 bases in the junction. The DNA sequence is TGTGCCAGCCATACTAGCGGGACCTACAATGAGCAGTTCTTC. It translates as CASHTSGTYNEQFF.